A single sample gave rise to the 32 T cell receptor beta chains below, sequenced in a study of T-cell memory formation after mild COVID-19. TCRdb re-called the 5' RACE reads with MiXCR, one entry per CDR3 protein. The sample includes approximately 82,000 distinct CDR3 sequences, 9.5% to 15% of them seen just once. Sequenced material: PBMCs or a T cell subset sorted from them (not recorded which). These receptors were obtained from a young man who had mild COVID-19 (a few samples of this study predate the infection). Cell type and time point are not known.

The V gene is TRBV6-2 or TRBV6-3, the J gene TRBJ2-1; 11 bases are a match to TRBD2. Germline-derived CDR1 and CDR2 are MNHEY and SVGEGT. CDR3 length: 14 residues. Trimming cost V 6 bases and J 9 bases; bases outside gene matches: 7. The CDR3 region is CASSTGTSGSEQFF. In DNA form, the CDR3 reads TGTGCCAGCAGCACCGGGACTAGCGGTAGTGAGCAGTTCTTC.

This clonotype was recorded a few times. The rearrangement joins TRBV27 to TRBJ2-5; 8 nucleotides line up with TRBD1. Germline V gene data show CDR1 as MNHEY and CDR2 as SMNVEV (reference sequence). The CDR3 contains 15 residues. The V gene end was trimmed by 2 bases and the J gene end by 4 bases; junction bases not matched to a gene: 6. The CDR3 DNA reads as TGTGCCAGCAGTTTACAATTCGGACAGGGAGAGACCCAGTACTTC. Protein product: CASSLQFGQGETQYF.

This chain joins TRBV7-2 and TRBJ1-1, with D perhaps matching TRBD1 (6 bases). Per germline, CDR1 SGHTA and CDR2 FQGNSA. The V and J ends lost 7 bases and 4 bases respectively, with 16 bases between them. The CDR3 has 14 amino acids. The CDR3 coding sequence is TGTGCCAGCACCCTCGGTATAGGGGGCACTGAAGCTTTCTTT. Translated, it gives CASTLGIGGTEAFF.

The gene calls are TRBV10-3 and TRBJ2-7; 8 nucleotides agree with TRBD1. The CDR3 length is 14 residues. The germline V gene encodes CDR1 ENHRY and CDR2 SYGVKD. Trimming removed 3 bases from V and 6 bases from J; junction bases left unmatched: 7. The CDR3 region has the DNA TGTGCCATCAGTGAAGACAGGGGTCCACGCGAGCAGTACTTC. This translates into CAISEDRGPREQYF.

This clonotype was counted many times. The chain couples TRBV11-2 to TRBJ2-1; D unresolved. The CDR3 totals 11 residues. Germline V gene data show CDR1 as SGHAT and CDR2 as FQNNGV. Trimming took off 1 base at V and 8 bases at J, with 3 bases between the two ends. The CDR3 DNA sequence: TGTGCCAGCAGCTTAGGCTATGAGCAGTTCTTC. Its translation is CASSLGYEQFF.

This clonotype was picked up a small number of times. The chain links TRBV9 to TRBJ1-5, with TRBD1 matching over 7 bases. Germline loops: CDR1 SGDLS, CDR2 YYNGEE. This CDR3 contains 14 residues. V lost 4 bases and J lost 6; bases outside the gene matches: 7. The CDR3 reads CASSSGGWSQPQHF. The CDR3 DNA reads as TGTGCCAGCAGCTCAGGGGGTTGGAGTCAGCCCCAGCATTTT.

The chain employs TRBV25-1 and TRBJ1-6; D gene ambiguous. Germline CDR1 MGHDK, CDR2 SYGVNS. The germline V and J ends were trimmed by 0 bases and 9 bases, with 12 bases remaining between them. This CDR3 comprises 15 residues. For the CDR3, the DNA is TGTGCCAGCAGTGAATATGGGCCAGTTAGTTCACCCCTCCACTTT. Translated: CASSEYGPVSSPLHF.

The chain uses TRBV19 and TRBJ1-1, with 7 bases lining up with TRBD1. CDR3 size: 14 residues. Germline-derived CDR1 and CDR2 are LNHDA and SQIVND (reference sequence). With 3 bases clipped from V and 6 bases from J, the junction kept 7 bases outside the gene matches. For the CDR3, the DNA is TGTGCCAGTAGTATTGGCCAGGGGGGGCCTGAAGCTTTCTTT. Protein: CASSIGQGGPEAFF.

There are a few counts of this clonotype. The genes are TRBV5-1 and TRBJ1-5, with D possibly matching TRBD1 (5 bases). V was cut by 3 bases and J by 0 bases, with 10 bases left in between. Germline loops: CDR1 SGHRS, CDR2 YFSETQ. The CDR3 sequence is 15 residues long. The CDR3 reads CASSSHGGSNQPQHF. DNA for the CDR3: TGCGCCAGCAGCTCACACGGGGGTAGCAATCAGCCCCAGCATTTT.

The rearrangement links TRBV4-1 to TRBJ2-5; D possibly corresponds to TRBD1 (6 bases). Per the germline V gene, CDR1 is MGHRA and CDR2 is YSYEKL. Trimming took off 1 base at V and 5 bases at J, with 14 bases between the two ends. CDR3 length: 15 residues. In nucleotides, the CDR3 is TGCGCCAGCAGCCAAGTGTTATGGGGGCAGGAGACCCAGTACTTC. Translation gives CASSQVLWGQETQYF.

J is TRBJ2-3 and V is TRBV7-9; D is perhaps TRBD1 or TRBD2 (5 bases each). With 4 bases removed from V and 2 bases from J, the gap between germline ends came to 10 bases. The germline V gene has CDR1 SEHNR and CDR2 FQNEAQ (reference sequence). CDR3 length: 14 amino acids. The DNA for the CDR3 is TGTGCCAGCAGCTCCGGGGCCCTCACAGATACGCAGTATTTT. Protein sequence: CASSSGALTDTQYF. Together with reference TRBV7-9 and TRBJ2-3, the CDR3 gives the full variable domain: DTGVSQNPRHKITKRGQNVTFRCDPISEHNRLYWYRQTLGQGPEFLTYFQNEAQLEKSRLLSDRFSAERPKGSFSTLEIQRTEQGDSAMYLCASSSGALTDTQYFGPGTRLTVL.

V is TRBV30 and J is TRBJ2-2; 9 nucleotides agree with TRBD2. The CDR3 is 15 amino acids. Germline V CDR1 and CDR2: GTSNPN, SVGIG (reference sequence). Losses at the gene ends were 8 bases for V and 4 bases for J; bases not matched to a gene: 11. CDR3 in DNA: TGTGCCCGCGCTGGCAGCGGGGGGTCCACCGGGGAGCTGTTTTTT. Encoded protein: CARAGSGGSTGELFF.

Many counts were recorded for this clonotype. The rearrangement uses TRBV7-2 and TRBJ2-3; unclear D gene. V lost 5 bases and J lost 6, with 24 bases in between. CDR3 length: 17 residues. Per the germline V gene, CDR1 is SGHTA and CDR2 is FQGNSA. CDR3 sequence (DNA): TGTGCCAGCAGCCGAACATTAGTTGATCCCAACGGTGATACGCAGTATTTT. This encodes CASSRTLVDPNGDTQYF.

The CDR3: CASSPSRSTDTQYF. In nucleotides, the CDR3 is TGTGCCAGCAGCCCCAGCAGGAGCACAGATACGCAGTATTTT. This chain links TRBV6-2 or TRBV6-3 with TRBJ2-3, with no clear D. The CDR3 consists of 14 residues. Trimming removed 6 bases at V and 0 bases at J, with 10 bases between. Germline V gives CDR1 MNHEY, CDR2 SVGEGT.

This clonotype came up a few times. This chain connects TRBV5-4 to TRBJ2-1; D call uncertain. CDR3 length: 11 amino acids. V was trimmed by 6 bases and J by 6 bases, leaving 7 bases between them. Germline V gene sequence: CDR1 SGHNT, CDR2 YYREEE (reference sequence). CDR3 DNA sequence: TGTGCCAGCATTCAGGCCAATGAGCAGTTCTTC. It codes for CASIQANEQFF.

The chain uses TRBV4-1 and TRBJ1-1; possibly TRBD1 for D (5 bases). The V end was cut by 0 bases, the J end by 4 bases, with 12 bases between. This CDR3 region has 15 residues. Germline CDR1 is MGHRA and CDR2 is YSYEKL. The CDR3 sequence is CASSQDRGPSTEAFF. The CDR3 DNA is TGCGCCAGCAGCCAAGATCGGGGACCCAGCACTGAAGCTTTCTTT.

This clonotype was detected a few times. The rearrangement uses TRBV7-2 and TRBJ2-3, with 11 bases identical to TRBD2. V was pared by 5 bases and J by 4 bases, with 5 bases of the junction left unmatched. Germline V gene lookup returns CDR1 SGHTA and CDR2 FQGNSA. The CDR3 covers 15 residues. The CDR3 DNA follows: TGTGCCAGCAGCCCGACTAGCGGGGAAGCAGATACGCAGTATTTT. This codes for CASSPTSGEADTQYF. Full variable domain (outside the CDR3, taken from reference TRBV7-2 and TRBJ2-3): GAGVSQSPSNKVTEKGKDVELRCDPISGHTALYWYRQSLGQGLEFLIYFQGNSAPDKSGLPSDRFSAERTGGSVSTLTIQRTQQEDSAVYLCASSPTSGEADTQYFGPGTRLTVL.

Concerning this clonotype itself: This clone may be a read error of a much larger clone one base away. The chain links TRBV5-1 to TRBJ2-7, with D perhaps TRBD2 (5 bases). V lost 1 base to trimming and J lost 0 bases, with 20 bases between them. The CDR3 is 18 amino acids. Germline lookup yields CDR1 SGHRS and CDR2 YFSETQ. The CDR3 DNA sequence: TGCGCCAGCAGCTTGCCCCCCCTGAGAGGGAACAGCTCCTACGAGCAGTACTTC. This gives the protein CASSLPPLRGNSSYEQYF. The variable domain in full, completed from reference TRBV5-1 and TRBJ2-7, reads KAGVTQTPRYLIKTRGQQVTLSCSPISGHRSVSWYQQTPGQGLQFLFEYFSETQRNKGNFPGRFSGRQFSNSRSEMNVSTLELGDSALYLCASSLPPLRGNSSYEQYFGPGTRLTVT.

The chain combines TRBV25-1 with TRBJ1-1; TRBD1 matches at 8 bases. Germline values: CDR1 MGHDK, CDR2 SYGVNS. V lost 4 bases to trimming and J lost 12 bases; unmatched junction nucleotides: 1. The CDR3 is 10 amino acids. For the CDR3, the DNA is TGTGCCAGCAGTGGGACAGGGACTTTCTTT. It codes for CASSGTGTFF.

The rearrangement uses TRBV12-3 or TRBV12-4 and TRBJ2-3; no clear D gene. V was shortened by 7 bases and J by 2 bases, with 16 bases between the two germline ends. This CDR3 has 15 residues. This CDR3 reads CASTSTGLITDTQYF. The CDR3 DNA sequence: TGTGCCAGCACATCTACCGGCCTAATCACAGATACGCAGTATTTT.

The chain is built from TRBV14 and TRBJ1-1; unclear D gene. The CDR3 contains 15 residues. Germline values: CDR1 SGHDN, CDR2 FVKESK. V shed 4 bases and J shed 4 bases, with 16 bases lying between them. The CDR3 DNA sequence: TGTGCCAGCAGCCTCAATCTTGGATTCGGCACTGAAGCTTTCTTT. As protein: CASSLNLGFGTEAFF.

This clonotype was seen more than once but under ten times. V gene TRBV6-5 combines with J gene TRBJ1-1; D unclear. The V end lost 8 bases, the J end lost 4 bases, and 14 bases lay between the germline ends. The CDR3 spans 13 residues. CDR1 and CDR2 from the germline V gene are MNHEY and SVGAGI. Here the CDR3 DNA reads TGTGCCAGCCGAGCGGGAGTAGGCACTGAAGCTTTCTTT. Its protein product is CASRAGVGTEAFF.

This clonotype appeared a few times. This chain links TRBV15 with TRBJ2-7, with TRBD1 matching over 8 bases. Per germline, CDR1 LNHNV and CDR2 YYDKDF (reference sequence). The CDR3 is made up of 16 amino acids. J gave up 3 bases and V 5 bases, and 12 bases lay outside the gene matches. CDR3 nucleotide sequence: TGTGCCACCAGCGGGCGGTCCGGGACAGGAGACTACGAGCAGTACGTC. It translates to CATSGRSGTGDYEQYV.

V gene TRBV7-6 combines with J gene TRBJ1-2; 7 bases line up with TRBD1. Germline trimming cut 4 bases from V and 3 bases from J; bases unmatched to any gene: 11. This CDR3 is 16 amino acids long. The germline gives CDR1 SGHVS, CDR2 FNYEAQ. Here the CDR3 DNA reads TGTGCCAGCAGCTCCCCCCCTGGCCAGGGGGACTATGGCTACACCTTC. Translation: CASSSPPGQGDYGYTF.

Only a few counts were recorded for this clonotype. J is TRBJ2-5 and V is TRBV6-5; 7 bases are a match to TRBD2. This CDR3 is built from 14 residues. V lost 1 base, J lost 7 bases, and 6 bases stayed unmatched. Per germline, CDR1 MNHEY and CDR2 SVGAGI. CDR3 sequence: CASSYYHPGGTQYF. CDR3 nucleotides: TGTGCCAGCAGTTACTACCATCCGGGAGGGACCCAGTACTTC.

In this sample, this clonotype turned up a few times. The chain couples TRBV27 to TRBJ2-2; 8 bases are shared with TRBD2. Germline V gene data show CDR1 as MNHEY and CDR2 as SMNVEV (reference sequence). V lost 0 bases, J lost 7 bases, and 7 bases stayed unmatched. The CDR3 is made up of 16 amino acids. The CDR3 coding sequence is TGTGCCAGCAGTTTATCAGCGGGGGCCTCCAACGGGGAGCTGTTTTTT. This encodes CASSLSAGASNGELFF.

CDR3 region: CASSEALGGDGYTF. The CDR3 region has the DNA TGTGCCAGCAGTGAAGCGCTTGGGGGTGACGGCTACACCTTC. V gene TRBV2 combines with J gene TRBJ1-2, with a weak D call TRBD1 (5 bases). Per the germline V gene, CDR1 is SNHLY and CDR2 is FYNNEI. The germline V and J ends were trimmed by 0 bases and 8 bases, with 13 bases remaining between them. The CDR3 extends over 14 amino acids. The full variable domain, its missing parts supplied by reference TRBV2 and TRBJ1-2, is EPEVTQTPSHQVTQMGQEVILRCVPISNHLYFYWYRQILGQKVEFLVSFYNNEISEKSEIFDDQFSVERPDGSNFTLKIRSTKLEDSAMYFCASSEALGGDGYTFGSGTRLTVV.

This clonotype was picked up a small number of times. This chain links TRBV4-1 with TRBJ2-1; perhaps TRBD1 as D (5 bases). The CDR3 contains 18 residues. Trimming took 4 bases from V and 0 from J, leaving 19 bases between them. Germline values: CDR1 MGHRA, CDR2 YSYEKL. CDR3 DNA: TGCGCCAGCAGCCCCAAGCCGTCAGACAGTGACTCCTACAATGAGCAGTTCTTC. This translates into CASSPKPSDSDSYNEQFF.

This clonotype appeared a few times. V and J are TRBV3-1 and TRBJ1-1; D unresolved. Trimming shortened V by 0 bases and J by 7 bases, and 24 bases separated the two germline ends. Germline CDR1 and CDR2: LGHDT and YNNKEL (reference sequence). The CDR3 consists of 18 residues. In nucleotides, the CDR3 is TGTGCCAGCAGCCAAGATGCCCTTAGCCGGGTAGGATATGGTGAAGCTTTCTTT. Translation: CASSQDALSRVGYGEAFF.

This clonotype was counted many times. This chain connects TRBV19 to TRBJ2-1; possibly TRBD2 for D (6 bases). Between the trimmed V and J ends, which lost 3 bases and 6 bases, there was a span of 9 bases. Germline CDR1 LNHDA, CDR2 SQIVND (reference sequence). The CDR3 is 13 amino acids. The CDR3 nucleotides are TGTGCCAGTAGTATCGGGACTGCCAATGAGCAGTTCTTC. Translated: CASSIGTANEQFF. The complete variable domain, with remaining parts taken from reference TRBV19 and TRBJ2-1, reads DGGITQSPKYLFRKEGQNVTLSCEQNLNHDAMYWYRQDPGQGLRLIYYSQIVNDFQKGDIAEGYSVSREKKESFPLTVTSAQKNPTAFYLCASSIGTANEQFFGPGTRLTVL.

This clonotype has more than one count but fewer than ten. J is TRBJ2-5 and V is TRBV5-4, with 7 nucleotides matching TRBD2. Looked up from germline, CDR1 is SGHNT and CDR2 is YYREEE (reference sequence). The CDR3 length is 14 residues. With 4 bases clipped from V and 7 bases from J, the junction kept 10 bases outside the gene matches. The CDR3 region is CASSPSSGEGTQYF. As DNA, the CDR3 is TGTGCCAGCAGCCCCTCCAGCGGGGAGGGGACCCAGTACTTC.

The chain uses TRBV7-8 and TRBJ1-1; TRBD1 is a possible D gene (5 bases). The CDR3 has 14 amino acids. CDR1 is SGHVS, CDR2 FQNEAQ, per germline. V lost 0 bases to trimming and J lost 3 bases, with 8 bases between them. DNA for the CDR3: TGTGCCAGCAGCTTAGCGCAGGGTCACACTGAAGCTTTCTTT. This translates into CASSLAQGHTEAFF.